Following are 9 T cell receptor beta chains from one sample sequenced in a study of early T cells in non-severe SARS-CoV-2 infection. In TCRdb, the 5' RACE reads were re-called with MiXCR into one record per CDR3 protein. The repertoire has roughly 54,000 distinct CDR3 sequences, over 10% of them found once; the top ten carry around 4.9%. The sequenced sample was whole blood. The source is an adult who was a healthcare worker with PCR-confirmed SARS-CoV-2 infection or an uninfected control (not recorded which).

The chain uses TRBV20-1 and TRBJ2-3; the match to TRBD2 covers 8 bases. The CDR3 loop spans 16 amino acids. From germline, CDR1 is DFQATT and CDR2 SNEGSKA (reference sequence). J was trimmed by 2 bases and V by 3 bases; bases with no gene match: 10. In nucleotides, the CDR3 is TGCAGTGCTAGTAGGGTTCGGCGGGGGGACACAGATACGCAGTATTTT. It specifies CSASRVRRGDTDTQYF.

The rearrangement joins TRBV20-1 to TRBJ2-5; D is unresolved. CDR1 is DFQATT, CDR2 SNEGSKA, per germline (reference sequence). V lost 4 bases, J lost 2 bases, and 8 bases lay in between. The CDR3 covers 12 residues. CDR3 loop: CSATNTQETQYF. The CDR3 DNA sequence: TGCAGTGCTACGAATACGCAAGAGACCCAGTACTTC.

There are many counts of this clonotype. J is TRBJ1-3 and V is TRBV6-5; D is undetermined. The germline V and J ends were trimmed by 4 bases and 3 bases, with 10 bases remaining between them. The germline V gene has CDR1 MNHEY and CDR2 SVGAGI. The CDR3 sequence is 14 residues long. CDR3 amino acids: CASSLIGSGNTIYF. The CDR3 DNA reads TGTGCCAGCAGTTTGATTGGGAGTGGAAACACCATATATTTT.

This clonotype was observed many times. The V call is TRBV4-3, the J call TRBJ1-6, with D perhaps matching TRBD1 (5 bases). V was shortened by 1 base and J by 10 bases, with 14 bases between the two germline ends. Germline lookup yields CDR1 LGHNA and CDR2 YSLEER. This CDR3 contains 15 residues. The CDR3 region is CASSQVMGGQSPLHF. Here the CDR3 DNA reads TGCGCCAGCAGCCAAGTGATGGGGGGTCAATCACCCCTCCACTTT.

This clonotype showed up just a few times. V is TRBV5-4 and J is TRBJ2-1, with 8 bases identical to TRBD1. CDR3 length: 14 amino acids. Germline V gene lookup returns CDR1 SGHNT and CDR2 YYREEE (reference sequence). V shed 4 bases and J 7 bases; nucleotides not matched to a gene: 7. This CDR3 is CASSHGTGVNEQFF. The CDR3 DNA reads TGTGCCAGCAGCCACGGGACAGGAGTTAATGAGCAGTTCTTC.

The chain has TRBV5-1 and TRBJ2-5; the match to TRBD2 covers 8 bases. The CDR3 contains 15 residues. V was pared by 6 bases and J by 5 bases, with 12 bases of the junction left unmatched. Germline V gives CDR1 SGHRS, CDR2 YFSETQ. The CDR3 sequence is CASTRPGLAEETQYF. The DNA of the CDR3 is TGCGCCAGCACCCGCCCCGGACTAGCCGAGGAGACCCAGTACTTC.

This chain connects TRBV9 to TRBJ1-5; no definite D call. The ends were cut back, 0 bases at V and 8 bases at J, with 9 bases in the middle. The CDR3 contains 13 residues. CDR1 SGDLS and CDR2 YYNGEE come from the germline V gene. Written as DNA, the CDR3 is TGTGCCAGCAGCGTAGGCTTAGACGAGCCCCAGCATTTT. This codes for CASSVGLDEPQHF.

The chain combines TRBV12-3 or TRBV12-4 with TRBJ2-3, with D possibly matching TRBD2 (5 bases). V was clipped by 5 bases and J by 7 bases, with 16 bases between them. CDR3 length: 14 amino acids. CDR3 coding DNA: TGTGCCAGCAGTCCCCGGGATTCCTCCAATACGCAGTATTTT. Amino acid sequence: CASSPRDSSNTQYF.

This clonotype was counted a single time. The chain couples TRBV7-6 to TRBJ2-3; 14 positions agree with TRBD2. With V trimmed by 5 bases and J by 7 bases, 8 bases remained unmatched. The CDR3 contains 16 residues. Per germline, CDR1 SGHVS and CDR2 FNYEAQ. CDR3 sequence reads: CASSQGLAGGMNTQYF. CDR3 DNA sequence: TGTGCCAGCAGCCAAGGACTAGCGGGGGGAATGAATACGCAGTATTTT.